This is a list of T cell receptor beta chains from one sample in a study of blood T cell repertoires in COVID-19. Using immunoSEQ multiplex PCR, the repertoire was profiled, and TCRdb retains in-frame clones only, with some absent. The table has 150,000 to 200,000 clones, roughly 73% seen once. Sequenced material: peripheral blood. The receptors here all came from a man in his 70s with acute or convalescent COVID-19. Both conserved end residues are part of each CDR3. Fields, in order: D gene, clone size, V gene, J gene, CDR3 DNA, CDR3 protein. A D gene is named only where the DNA matches it firmly. Size is omitted from some rows. Given values are once, few, many or a class for expanded clones.

d_call: NA
clone_size: NA
v_call: TRBV5-1
j_call: TRBJ2-7
cdr3_nt: TGCGCCAGCAGCGTGGAACCGGGTTGGGTTGATGACGAGCAGTACTTC
cdr3_aa: CASSVEPGWVDDEQYF

d_call: NA
clone_size: NA
v_call: TRBV10-1
j_call: TRBJ1-1
cdr3_nt: TGCGCCAGCAGTGATTCCAGGGGCCTAGGAGGGAACACTGAAGCTTTCTTT
cdr3_aa: CASSDSRGLGGNTEAFF

d_call: TRBD2
clone_size: NA
v_call: TRBV6-5
j_call: TRBJ2-2
cdr3_nt: TGTGCCAGCAGTTACGCTAGCGGCTCGAACACCGGGGAGCTGTTTTTT
cdr3_aa: CASSYASGSNTGELFF

d_call: TRBD2
clone_size: NA
v_call: TRBV18
j_call: TRBJ2-7
cdr3_nt: TGTGCCAGCTCACCTGGGGTAAGGGCGGGGGTGTACTTC
cdr3_aa: CASSPGVRAGVYF

d_call: NA
clone_size: once
v_call: TRBV11-3
j_call: TRBJ2-7
cdr3_nt: TGTGCCAGCAGCGACCCTCGGAGACCCACCTACGAGCAGTACTTC
cdr3_aa: CASSDPRRPTYEQYF

d_call: TRBD2
clone_size: NA
v_call: TRBV7-6
j_call: TRBJ2-2
cdr3_nt: TGTGCCAGCAGCTCCGCCCCGGGACTACAGAACACCGGGGAGCTGTTTTTT
cdr3_aa: CASSSAPGLQNTGELFF

d_call: NA
clone_size: NA
v_call: TRBV9
j_call: TRBJ1-2
cdr3_nt: TGTGCCAGCACCGTAGGCGGGGGGCGCGACTATGGCTACACCTTC
cdr3_aa: CASTVGGGRDYGYTF

d_call: NA
clone_size: NA
v_call: TRBV20-1
j_call: TRBJ2-3
cdr3_nt: TGCAGTGCTAGAGTTAGCGATACGCAGTATTTT
cdr3_aa: CSARVSDTQYF

d_call: TRBD1
clone_size: NA
v_call: TRBV28
j_call: TRBJ2-3
cdr3_nt: TGTGCCAGCAGTTGGTCGACAGGGAACACAGATACGCAGTATTTT
cdr3_aa: CASSWSTGNTDTQYF

d_call: NA
clone_size: NA
v_call: TRBV25-1
j_call: TRBJ1-1
cdr3_nt: TGTGCCAGCAGTGGGCTAGGGGCGAACACTGAAGCTTTCTTT
cdr3_aa: CASSGLGANTEAFF

d_call: NA
clone_size: once
v_call: TRBV6-5
j_call: TRBJ2-5
cdr3_nt: TGTGCCAGCACCAAACCGGGGGGCGAGACCCAGTACTTC
cdr3_aa: CASTKPGGETQYF

d_call: NA
clone_size: many
v_call: TRBV29-1
j_call: TRBJ1-1
cdr3_nt: TGCAGCGTTGGTTCCGGGGTAATAACTGAAGCTTTCTTT
cdr3_aa: CSVGSGVITEAFF

d_call: TRBD2
clone_size: few
v_call: TRBV7-6
j_call: TRBJ2-1
cdr3_nt: TGTGCCAGCAGCTACCAGACTAGCGGTGGATACAATGAGCAGTTCTTC
cdr3_aa: CASSYQTSGGYNEQFF

d_call: NA
clone_size: once
v_call: TRBV7-6
j_call: TRBJ1-2
cdr3_nt: TGTGCCAGCAGCTTAGCCGGGGGTAATGGCTACACCTTC
cdr3_aa: CASSLAGGNGYTF